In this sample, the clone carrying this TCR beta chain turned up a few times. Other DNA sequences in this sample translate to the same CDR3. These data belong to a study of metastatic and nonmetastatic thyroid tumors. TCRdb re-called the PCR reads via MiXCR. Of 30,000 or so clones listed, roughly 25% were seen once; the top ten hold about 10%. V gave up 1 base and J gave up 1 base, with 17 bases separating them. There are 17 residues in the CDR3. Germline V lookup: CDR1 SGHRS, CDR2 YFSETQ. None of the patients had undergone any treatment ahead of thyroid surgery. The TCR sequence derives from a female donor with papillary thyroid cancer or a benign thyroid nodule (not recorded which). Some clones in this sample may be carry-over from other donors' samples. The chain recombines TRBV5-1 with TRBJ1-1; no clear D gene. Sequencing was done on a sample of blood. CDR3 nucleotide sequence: TGCGCCAGCAGCTTGCTTGGCCGCCCTACGGGGAACACTGAAGCTTTCTTT. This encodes CASSLLGRPTGNTEAFF.